This T cell receptor (beta chain) was recorded in a study of cytomegalovirus exposure and HLA in healthy donors. PCR employed 60 Vbeta and 13 Jbeta primers. Measured with immunoSEQ multiplex PCR; TCRdb has only the in-frame clones, and not every one. The sample lists around 160,000 clones, roughly 80% seen once, with more than 2% in the top ten. This CDR3 comprises 13 residues. Germline V gives CDR1 MGHDK, CDR2 SYGVNS. V lost 6 bases to trimming and J lost 7 bases; unmatched junction nucleotides: 6. The sample taken for sequencing was PBMCs. V usage is TRBV25-1 and J usage is TRBJ2-1; TRBD1 agrees at 7 bases. The clonotype was recovered from a man aged 45-65 years in good health and CMV-seropositive. The CDR3 DNA is TGTGCCAGCAGGGGGACAGCAACTAATGAGCAGTTCTTC. Translation: CASRGTATNEQFF. The entire variable domain, with the rest obtained from reference TRBV25-1 and TRBJ2-1, is as follows: EADIYQTPRYLVIGTGKKITLECSQTMGHDKMYWYQQDPGMELHLIHYSYGVNSTEKGDLSSESTVSRIRTEHFPLTLESARPSHTSQYLCASRGTATNEQFFGPGTRLTVL.